These T cell receptor beta chains were read from a single sample in a study of blood T cells in healthy people across ages. TCRdb re-called the 5' RACE reads through MiXCR, storing one row per CDR3 protein. The table shows approximately 900,000 distinct CDR3 sequences, with about 48% occurring only once. What was sequenced was blood. The origin of the receptors is a man aged 30-40 years in good health. Both conserved end residues are part of each CDR3. Each record gives: V gene, clone size, D gene, J gene, CDR3 DNA, CDR3 protein. A D gene is named only where the DNA matches it firmly. Clone size is shown for a subset of rows, as once, few, many or a class of expanded clone.

v_gene: TRBV12-3/TRBV12-4
abundance: few
d_gene: .
j_gene: TRBJ1-2
CDR3nt: TGTGCCAGCAGTTCCTATCGGGGGGTGGATGGCTACACCTTC
CDR3aa: CASSSYRGVDGYTF

v_gene: TRBV29-1
abundance: .
d_gene: .
j_gene: TRBJ2-1
CDR3nt: TGCAGCGTTGTAAACAGAGACAGCTCCTACAATGAGCAGTTCTTC
CDR3aa: CSVVNRDSSYNEQFF

v_gene: TRBV6-5
abundance: .
d_gene: .
j_gene: TRBJ2-3
CDR3nt: TGTGCCAGCAGTTACTCTGGGGTCGGAAACACAGATACGCAGTATTTT
CDR3aa: CASSYSGVGNTDTQYF

v_gene: TRBV20-1
abundance: .
d_gene: TRBD1
j_gene: TRBJ1-5
CDR3nt: TGCAGTGCTAGAGATCCCGCGGGACAGGGCAGCAATCAGCCCCAGCATTTT
CDR3aa: CSARDPAGQGSNQPQHF

v_gene: TRBV7-9
abundance: .
d_gene: TRBD1
j_gene: TRBJ1-2
CDR3nt: TGTGCCAGCCGGGACAGGGAGAACTATGGCTACACCTTC
CDR3aa: CASRDRENYGYTF

v_gene: TRBV3-1
abundance: few
d_gene: .
j_gene: TRBJ2-3
CDR3nt: TGTGCCAGCAGCCAAGTCCGGAGGGATACGCAGTATTTT
CDR3aa: CASSQVRRDTQYF

v_gene: TRBV27
abundance: .
d_gene: .
j_gene: TRBJ1-2
CDR3nt: TGTGCCAGCTCTCCGTTGGGTTCCTTCTATGGCTACACCTTC
CDR3aa: CASSPLGSFYGYTF

v_gene: TRBV7-2
abundance: few
d_gene: .
j_gene: TRBJ2-7
CDR3nt: TGTGCCAGCAGCTTAGCCTGGACCTCCTACGAGCAGTACTTC
CDR3aa: CASSLAWTSYEQYF

v_gene: TRBV29-1
abundance: .
d_gene: .
j_gene: TRBJ2-7
CDR3nt: TGCAGCGGGACCGTGGGTACCTACGAGCAGTACTTC
CDR3aa: CSGTVGTYEQYF

v_gene: TRBV29-1
abundance: .
d_gene: TRBD2
j_gene: TRBJ2-5
CDR3nt: TGCAGCGTTGAAGATTTCACTAGCGGGGGGGCCGAAGAGACCCAGTACTTC
CDR3aa: CSVEDFTSGGAEETQYF

v_gene: TRBV20-1
abundance: .
d_gene: .
j_gene: TRBJ1-2
CDR3nt: TGCAGTGCTATGGAGACGCTCTATGGCTACACCTTC
CDR3aa: CSAMETLYGYTF

v_gene: TRBV24-1
abundance: once
d_gene: TRBD1
j_gene: TRBJ2-1
CDR3nt: TGTGCCACCAGTGATTTAAGGGGGACAGGGCAAAATGAGCAGTTCTTC
CDR3aa: CATSDLRGTGQNEQFF

v_gene: TRBV6-6
abundance: .
d_gene: TRBD2
j_gene: TRBJ2-7
CDR3nt: TGTGCCAGCAGGCCTAGCGGGGGCCTCAGCTCCTACGAGCAGTACTTC
CDR3aa: CASRPSGGLSSYEQYF

v_gene: TRBV28
abundance: .
d_gene: .
j_gene: TRBJ1-2
CDR3nt: TGTGCCAGCAGCTGGGGGGGGATTAACTATGGCTACACCTTC
CDR3aa: CASSWGGINYGYTF

v_gene: TRBV7-6
abundance: few
d_gene: .
j_gene: TRBJ1-2
CDR3nt: TGTGCCAGCAGCTTAGAGCCTGGCGGGACGGGGCTTTCTGGCTACACCTTC
CDR3aa: CASSLEPGGTGLSGYTF

v_gene: TRBV7-9
abundance: once
d_gene: .
j_gene: TRBJ2-3
CDR3nt: TGTGCCAGCAGCCTCCCCTGGACAAATATTTATACGCAGTATTTT
CDR3aa: CASSLPWTNIYTQYF

v_gene: TRBV5-1
abundance: .
d_gene: .
j_gene: TRBJ2-3
CDR3nt: TGCGCCAGTCGCGAGGTCGCTGGCACAGATACGCAGTATTTT
CDR3aa: CASREVAGTDTQYF

v_gene: TRBV29-1
abundance: .
d_gene: TRBD1
j_gene: TRBJ2-2
CDR3nt: TGCAGCGCCCGAATGGGACAGGGTGCCACCGGGGAGCTGTTTTTT
CDR3aa: CSARMGQGATGELFF

v_gene: TRBV29-1
abundance: .
d_gene: TRBD1
j_gene: TRBJ2-1
CDR3nt: TGCAGCTTCTTGGGGTCCCGGACAGGGCACAATGAGCAGTTCTTC
CDR3aa: CSFLGSRTGHNEQFF

v_gene: TRBV20-1
abundance: few
d_gene: .
j_gene: TRBJ2-4
CDR3nt: TGCAGTGCTGAGGCCGAAGCCAAAAACATTCAGTACTTC
CDR3aa: CSAEAEAKNIQYF

v_gene: TRBV5-4
abundance: .
d_gene: TRBD1
j_gene: TRBJ2-1
CDR3nt: TGTGCCAGTGATAAGGGGGACAGACTCTACAATGAGCAGTTCTTC
CDR3aa: CASDKGDRLYNEQFF

v_gene: TRBV5-1
abundance: few
d_gene: TRBD1
j_gene: TRBJ2-7
CDR3nt: TGCGCCAGCTGTTTGGGACAGGGGACCTACGAGCAGTACTTC
CDR3aa: CASCLGQGTYEQYF

v_gene: TRBV29-1
abundance: .
d_gene: .
j_gene: TRBJ1-2
CDR3nt: TGCAGCGTTGAGGACAGTCGAAACTATGGCTACACCTTC
CDR3aa: CSVEDSRNYGYTF

v_gene: TRBV10-3
abundance: once
d_gene: .
j_gene: TRBJ1-4
CDR3nt: TGTGCCATCAGTGAAGCACAAGTTAATGAAAAACTGTTTTTT
CDR3aa: CAISEAQVNEKLFF